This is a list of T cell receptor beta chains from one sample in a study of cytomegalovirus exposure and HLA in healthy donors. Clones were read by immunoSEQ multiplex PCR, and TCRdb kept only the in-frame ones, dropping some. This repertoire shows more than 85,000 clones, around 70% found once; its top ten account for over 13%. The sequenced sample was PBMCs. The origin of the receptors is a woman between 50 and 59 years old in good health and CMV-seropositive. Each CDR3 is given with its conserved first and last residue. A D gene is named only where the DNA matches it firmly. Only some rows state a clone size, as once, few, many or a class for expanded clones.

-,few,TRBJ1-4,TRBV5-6,TGTGCCAGCATCCTAATGGGGGCAACTAATGAAAAGCTGTTTTTT,CASILMGATNEKLFF
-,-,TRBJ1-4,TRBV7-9,TGTTCCAGCAGCTTAGCGCGGGCGGAAAATGAAAAACTGTTTTTT,CSSSLARAENEKLFF
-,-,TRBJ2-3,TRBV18,TGTGCCAGCTCACCACGAAGCGGTACTAGCACAGATACGCAGTATTTT,CASSPRSGTSTDTQYF
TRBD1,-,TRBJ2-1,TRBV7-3,TGTGCCAGCAGCTCCTCTCTTGGACAGGGGGCGGGCAATGAGCAGTTCTTC,CASSSSLGQGAGNEQFF
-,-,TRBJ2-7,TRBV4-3,TGCGCCAGCAGCCAAGATTACTCCGCTACTCCCTACGAGCAGTACTTC,CASSQDYSATPYEQYF
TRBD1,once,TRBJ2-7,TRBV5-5,TGTGCCAGCAGCTCGGGACAGGGGTACGAGCAGTACTTC,CASSSGQGYEQYF
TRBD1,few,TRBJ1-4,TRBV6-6,TGTGCCAGCAGTCCGACAGGGGGTAATGAAAAACTGTTTTTT,CASSPTGGNEKLFF
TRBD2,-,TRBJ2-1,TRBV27,TGTGCCAGCAGTGCCCAGGTCTTACTAGCGACCGAGCAGTTCTTC,CASSAQVLLATEQFF
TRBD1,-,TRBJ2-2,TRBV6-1,TGTGCCAGCAGTTTAGGGACAGGGGAGTCCGGGGAGCTGTTTTTT,CASSLGTGESGELFF
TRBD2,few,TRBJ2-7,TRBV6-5,TGTGCCAGCAGTAAGACTAGCGGGAGATACGAGCAGTACTTC,CASSKTSGRYEQYF
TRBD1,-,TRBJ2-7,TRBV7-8,TGTGCCAGCAGCCCTTGGACAGGCCGCGGCGAGCAGTACTTC,CASSPWTGRGEQYF
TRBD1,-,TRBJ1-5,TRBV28,TGTGCCAGCAGGGACGACGGCCGGGGACAGGCTAATCAGCCCCAGCATTTT,CASRDDGRGQANQPQHF
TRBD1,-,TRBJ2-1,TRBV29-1,TGCAGCGTTTGGCCGGGACAGGATAACAATGAGCAGTTCTTC,CSVWPGQDNNEQFF
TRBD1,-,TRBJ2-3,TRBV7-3,TGTGCCAGCAGCAAAGGGGGGACAGGGACAGATACGCAGTATTTT,CASSKGGTGTDTQYF
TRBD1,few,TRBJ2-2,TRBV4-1,TGCGCCAGCGGGACAGGGATCGGGGAGCTGTTTTTT,CASGTGIGELFF
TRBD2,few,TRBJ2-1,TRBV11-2,TGTGCCAGCAGCTCTATAGCGGGAGTAAGCCACAATGAGCAGTTCTTC,CASSSIAGVSHNEQFF
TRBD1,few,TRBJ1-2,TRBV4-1,TGCGCCAGCAGCCAAGCCGGGACAGCATACTATGGCTACACCTTC,CASSQAGTAYYGYTF